The subject of this entry is one T cell receptor beta chain. The data stem from a study of blood T cell repertoires in COVID-19. V dropped 6 bases and J dropped 8; count of bases not matched to a gene: 17. The V gene's germline CDR1 is SGHNT and CDR2 YYREEE (reference sequence). The CDR3 consists of 17 residues. Data came from immunoSEQ multiplex PCR; TCRdb stores just in-frame clones and leaves some out. The sample has about 300,000 clones, roughly 85% seen once. Cohort assignment relied on participant-reported clinical history. The sample taken for sequencing was PBMCs or T cells enriched from blood (not recorded which). This chain links TRBV5-4 with TRBJ2-3, with 11 nucleotides matching TRBD2. The sequence came from a woman in her twenties or thirties who had been exposed to COVID-19. The CDR3 DNA reads TGTGCCAGCACTAAGACTAGCGGGATGTCTTTGTTAGGTACGCAGTATTTT. It encodes CASTKTSGMSLLGTQYF.